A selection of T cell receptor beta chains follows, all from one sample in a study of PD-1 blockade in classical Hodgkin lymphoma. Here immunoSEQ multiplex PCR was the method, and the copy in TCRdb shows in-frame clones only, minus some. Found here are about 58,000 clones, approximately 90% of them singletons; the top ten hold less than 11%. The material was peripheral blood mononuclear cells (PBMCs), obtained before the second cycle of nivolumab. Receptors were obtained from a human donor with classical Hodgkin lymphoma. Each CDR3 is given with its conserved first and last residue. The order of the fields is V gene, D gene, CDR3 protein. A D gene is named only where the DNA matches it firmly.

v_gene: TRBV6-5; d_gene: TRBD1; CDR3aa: CASSYSTGGEGYTF
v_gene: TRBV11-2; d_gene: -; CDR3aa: CASSLATASNTEAFF
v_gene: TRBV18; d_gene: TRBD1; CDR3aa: CASSQQGSNQPQHF
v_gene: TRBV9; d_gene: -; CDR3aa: CASSVAIEETQYF
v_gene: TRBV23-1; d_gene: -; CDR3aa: CASSQTFAENPSNSNQPQHF
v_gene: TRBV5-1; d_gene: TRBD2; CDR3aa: CASSLAPGTSGGYTDTQYF
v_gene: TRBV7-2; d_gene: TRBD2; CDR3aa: CASRRGGYNEQFF
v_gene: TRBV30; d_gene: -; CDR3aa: CAWSYSPYEQYF
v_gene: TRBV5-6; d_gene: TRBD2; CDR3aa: CASSFLRSGSGTDTQYF
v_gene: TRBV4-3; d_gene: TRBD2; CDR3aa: CASSQAWTSGMSGELFF
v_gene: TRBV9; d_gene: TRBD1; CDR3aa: CASSRWTGPYEQYF
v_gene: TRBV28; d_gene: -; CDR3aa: CASSPLSYEQYF
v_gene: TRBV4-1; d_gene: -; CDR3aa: CASSRGHARDTGELFF
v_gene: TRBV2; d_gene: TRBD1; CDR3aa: CASNSGTGLQGYTF
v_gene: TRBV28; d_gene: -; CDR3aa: CASRDFSGATDTQYF
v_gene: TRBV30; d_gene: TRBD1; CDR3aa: CAWSSGQDSGNTIYF
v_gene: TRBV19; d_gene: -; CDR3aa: CASSTATEAFF
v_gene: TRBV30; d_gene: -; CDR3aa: CAWTGGLGYGYTF
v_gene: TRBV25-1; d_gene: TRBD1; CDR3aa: CASSPTGQGVEKLFF
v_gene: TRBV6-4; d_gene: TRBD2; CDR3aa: CAASATPSGPTYEQYF
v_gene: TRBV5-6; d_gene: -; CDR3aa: CASSLGLAQETQYF
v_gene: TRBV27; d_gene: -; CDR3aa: CASSFTGSDYEQYF
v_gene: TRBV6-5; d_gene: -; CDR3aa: CASSYPGDNYYEQYF
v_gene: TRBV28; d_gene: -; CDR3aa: CASSFKIRAEVVPLYTDTQYF
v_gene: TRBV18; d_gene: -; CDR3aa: CASSPTDSTDTQYF
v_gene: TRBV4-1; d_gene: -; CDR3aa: CASSLPDTDTQYF
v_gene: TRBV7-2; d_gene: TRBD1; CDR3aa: CASSLYGDRGYNEQFF
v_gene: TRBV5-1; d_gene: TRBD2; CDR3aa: CASSREGSEANEQFF